The 2 T cell receptor beta chains listed next were all sequenced from one sample in a study of blood T cell dynamics during melanoma immunotherapy. Time point specified: week 3, after first cycle of checkpoint inhibitor. Produced via immunoSEQ multiplex PCR; TCRdb's table is partial and in-frame only. Counted here are about 8,000 clones, over 75% occurring once; the ten biggest clones make up 5.2%. Material: blood, obtained from a patient treated with checkpoint blockade. The receptor source for this set is a human donor with melanoma.

The J gene is TRBJ2-7, the V gene TRBV7-9; possible D gene TRBD1, 5 bases. The germline V gene has CDR1 SEHNR and CDR2 FQNEAQ (reference sequence). Trimming shortened V by 1 base and J by 0 bases, and 10 bases separated the two germline ends. The CDR3 covers 15 residues. The DNA for the CDR3 is TGTGCCAGCAGCTTAGGACAGCACAGCTCCTACGAGCAGTACGTC. Protein: CASSLGQHSSYEQYV.

The chain uses TRBV12-2 and TRBJ2-5; TRBD1, the D gene given by the table, was not confirmed from the DNA. The J call is doubtful: the DNA matches TRBJ2-7 better. TRBV12-2 is flagged as a pseudogene. This CDR3 spans 16 amino acids. CDR3 nucleotides: TGTGCAAGTCGCTTAGCGATTGGGGGACAGGCTTACGAGCAGTACTTC. This translates into CASRLAIGGQAYEQYF.